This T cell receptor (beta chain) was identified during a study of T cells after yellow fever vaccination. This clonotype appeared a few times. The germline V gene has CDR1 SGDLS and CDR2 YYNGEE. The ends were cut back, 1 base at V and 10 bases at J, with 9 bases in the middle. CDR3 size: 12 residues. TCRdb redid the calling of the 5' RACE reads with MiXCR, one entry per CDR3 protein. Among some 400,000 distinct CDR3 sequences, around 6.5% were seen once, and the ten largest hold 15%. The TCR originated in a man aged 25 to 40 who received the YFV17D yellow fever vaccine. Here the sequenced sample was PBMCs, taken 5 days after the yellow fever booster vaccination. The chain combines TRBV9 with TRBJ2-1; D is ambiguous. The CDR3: CASSVNYEEQFF. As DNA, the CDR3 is TGTGCCAGCAGCGTAAACTATGAGGAGCAGTTCTTC.